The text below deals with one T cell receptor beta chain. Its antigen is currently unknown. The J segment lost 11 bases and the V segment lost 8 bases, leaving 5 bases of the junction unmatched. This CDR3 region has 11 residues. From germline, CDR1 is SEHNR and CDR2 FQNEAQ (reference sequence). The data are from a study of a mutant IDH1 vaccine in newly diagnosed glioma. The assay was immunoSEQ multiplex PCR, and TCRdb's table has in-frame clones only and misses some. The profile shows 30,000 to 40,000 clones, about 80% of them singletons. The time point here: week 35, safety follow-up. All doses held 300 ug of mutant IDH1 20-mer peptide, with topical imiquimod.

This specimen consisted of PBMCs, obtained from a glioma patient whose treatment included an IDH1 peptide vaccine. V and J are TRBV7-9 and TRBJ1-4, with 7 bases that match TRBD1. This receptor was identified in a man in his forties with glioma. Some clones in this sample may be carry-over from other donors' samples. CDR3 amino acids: CASDTRGKLFF. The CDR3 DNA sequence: TGTGCCAGCGATACCAGGGGGAAACTGTTTTTT.